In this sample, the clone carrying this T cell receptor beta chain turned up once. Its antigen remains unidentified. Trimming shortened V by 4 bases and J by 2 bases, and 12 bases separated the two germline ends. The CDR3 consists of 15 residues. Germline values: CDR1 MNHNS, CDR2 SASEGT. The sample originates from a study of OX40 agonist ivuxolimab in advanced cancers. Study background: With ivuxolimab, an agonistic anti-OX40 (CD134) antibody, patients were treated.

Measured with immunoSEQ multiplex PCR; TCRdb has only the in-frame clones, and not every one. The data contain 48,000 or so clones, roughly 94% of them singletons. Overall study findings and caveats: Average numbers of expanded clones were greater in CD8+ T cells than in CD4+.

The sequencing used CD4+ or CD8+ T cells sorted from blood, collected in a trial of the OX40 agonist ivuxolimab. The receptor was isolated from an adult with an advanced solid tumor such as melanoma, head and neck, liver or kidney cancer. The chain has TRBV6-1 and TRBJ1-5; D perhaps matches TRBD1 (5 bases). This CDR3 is CASSGFQGGNQPQHF. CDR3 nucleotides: TGTGCCAGCAGTGGGTTTCAGGGTGGCAATCAGCCCCAGCATTTT.